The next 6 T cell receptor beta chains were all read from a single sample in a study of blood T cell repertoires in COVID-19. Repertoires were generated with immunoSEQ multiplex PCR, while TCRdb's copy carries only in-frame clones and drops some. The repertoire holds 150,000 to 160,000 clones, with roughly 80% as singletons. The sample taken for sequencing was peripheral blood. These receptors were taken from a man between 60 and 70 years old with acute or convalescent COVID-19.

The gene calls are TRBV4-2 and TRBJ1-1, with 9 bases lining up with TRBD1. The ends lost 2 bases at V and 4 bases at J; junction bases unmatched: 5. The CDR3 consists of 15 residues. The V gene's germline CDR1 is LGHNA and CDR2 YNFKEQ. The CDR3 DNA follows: TGTGCCAGCAGCCAAAAGGGACAGGGACTCACTGAAGCTTTCTTT. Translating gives CASSQKGQGLTEAFF.

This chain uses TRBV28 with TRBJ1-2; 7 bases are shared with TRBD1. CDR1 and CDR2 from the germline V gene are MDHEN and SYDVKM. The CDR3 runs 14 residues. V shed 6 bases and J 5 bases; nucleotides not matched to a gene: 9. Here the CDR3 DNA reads TGTGCCAGCAGCGTTGGACAGGCCTCGTATGGCTACACCTTC. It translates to CASSVGQASYGYTF.

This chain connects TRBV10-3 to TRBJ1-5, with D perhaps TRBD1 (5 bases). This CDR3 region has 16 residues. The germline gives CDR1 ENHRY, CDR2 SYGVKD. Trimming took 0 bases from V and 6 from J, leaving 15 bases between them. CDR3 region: CAISESTRGVSQPQHF. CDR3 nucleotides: TGTGCCATCAGTGAGTCGACTCGGGGGGTTAGTCAGCCCCAGCATTTT.

For the CDR3, the DNA is TGTGCCAGCCGCACATCAGGGGGCGGTAATTCACCCCTCCACTTT. Residues: CASRTSGGGNSPLHF. The genes are TRBV28 and TRBJ1-6, with 8 bases matching TRBD1. The V gene end was trimmed by 8 bases and the J gene end by 6 bases; junction bases not matched to a gene: 9. Germline V lookup: CDR1 MDHEN, CDR2 SYDVKM. The length of the CDR3 is 15 residues.

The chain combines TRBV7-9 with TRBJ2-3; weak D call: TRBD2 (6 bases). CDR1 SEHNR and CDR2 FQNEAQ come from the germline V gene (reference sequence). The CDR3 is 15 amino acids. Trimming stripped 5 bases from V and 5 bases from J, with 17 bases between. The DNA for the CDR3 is TGTGCCAGCAGCCACCGTACGGGAGTGCTAGATACGCAGTATTTT. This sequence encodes CASSHRTGVLDTQYF.

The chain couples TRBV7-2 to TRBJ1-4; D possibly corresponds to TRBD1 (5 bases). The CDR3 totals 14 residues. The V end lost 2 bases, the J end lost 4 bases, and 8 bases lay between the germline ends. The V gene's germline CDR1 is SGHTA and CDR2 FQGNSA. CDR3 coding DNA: TGTGCCAGCAGCTTACAGGGTTTTAATGAAAAACTGTTTTTT. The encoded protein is CASSLQGFNEKLFF.